The TCR beta chain under discussion was sequenced for a study of human T cells and chemical hapten exposure. This clonotype has only a few counts. TCRdb re-called the RACE reads through MiXCR, storing one row per CDR3 protein. The table records roughly 74,000 distinct CDR3 sequences, around 30% of them present only once. V lost 3 bases to trimming and J lost 6 bases, with 12 bases between them. CDR1 MNHEY and CDR2 SMNVEV come from the germline V gene (reference sequence). There are 13 residues in the CDR3. The time point was: patch test 1, 2 weeks after DPC sensitization. Regarding treatment: therapeutic diphenylcyclopropenone sensitization with weekly scalp DPC.

This chain uses TRBV27 with TRBJ2-7; D tentatively fits TRBD1 or TRBD2 (7 bases each). This sample comprised whole blood, obtained in connection with sensitization to the hapten diphenylcyclopropenone (DPC). This sequence was found in a man aged 35-49 years with alopecia areata. Some clones in this sample may be carry-over from other donors' samples. This CDR3 is CASSFARGGEQYF. The CDR3 nucleotides read TGTGCCAGCAGTTTTGCCAGGGGGGGCGAGCAGTACTTC.